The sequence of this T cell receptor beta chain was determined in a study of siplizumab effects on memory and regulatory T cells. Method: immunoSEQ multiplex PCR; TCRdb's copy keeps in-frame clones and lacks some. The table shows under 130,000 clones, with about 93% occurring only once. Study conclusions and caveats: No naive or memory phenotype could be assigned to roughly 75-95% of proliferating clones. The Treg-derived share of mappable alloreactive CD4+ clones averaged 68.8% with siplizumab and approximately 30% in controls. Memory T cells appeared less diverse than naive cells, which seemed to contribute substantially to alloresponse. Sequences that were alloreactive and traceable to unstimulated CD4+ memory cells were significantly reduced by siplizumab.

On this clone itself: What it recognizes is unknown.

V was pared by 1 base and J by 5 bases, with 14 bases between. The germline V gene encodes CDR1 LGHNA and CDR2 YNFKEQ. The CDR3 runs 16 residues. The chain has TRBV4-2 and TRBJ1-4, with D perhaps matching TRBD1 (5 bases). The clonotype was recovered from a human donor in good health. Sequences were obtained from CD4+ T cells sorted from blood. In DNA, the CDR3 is TGTGCCAGCAGCCAAGGCGGGCCAGGGTTGAATGAAAAACTGTTTTTT. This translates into CASSQGGPGLNEKLFF.